This passage covers 17 T cell receptor beta chains from one sample sequenced in a study of response to subunit inactivated influenza vaccine. TCRdb called the RT-PCR reads again in MiXCR, with one record for every CDR3 protein. The data hold approximately 500,000 distinct CDR3 sequences, with approximately 15% observed a single time. The sample in question was PBMCs from blood, obtained roughly 12 days after vaccination. Receptor source: a man between 50 and 59 years old who received an inactivated influenza vaccine.

This clonotype has just a few counts. This rearrangement joins TRBV20-1 to TRBJ2-3; 10 bases agree with TRBD1. CDR3 length: 13 amino acids. With V trimmed by 4 bases and J by 5 bases, 3 bases remained unmatched. Germline CDR1 is DFQATT and CDR2 is SNEGSKA (reference sequence). The CDR3 region has the DNA TGCAGTGCTATGGGACAGGGGATAGATACGCAGTATTTT. It codes for CSAMGQGIDTQYF.

The rearrangement uses TRBV4-2 and TRBJ1-6, with 7 bases identical to TRBD1. Germline assignment: CDR1 LGHNA and CDR2 YNFKEQ. V gave up 4 bases and J gave up 1 base; unmatched junction bases: 7. The length of the CDR3 is 17 residues. Here the CDR3 reads CASSPLGRGSYNSPLHF. In DNA form, the CDR3 reads TGTGCCAGCAGCCCCCTAGGCAGGGGGTCCTATAATTCACCCCTCCACTTT.

This clonotype was seen only a few times. The chain uses TRBV20-1 and TRBJ2-1; TRBD2 is a possible D gene (6 bases). Germline assignment: CDR1 DFQATT and CDR2 SNEGSKA (reference sequence). The CDR3 loop spans 18 amino acids. V was shortened by 1 base and J by 4 bases, with 23 bases between the two germline ends. The chain's CDR3 is CSARALRDVGRGYNEQFF. CDR3 sequence (DNA): TGCAGTGCTAGAGCACTACGGGACGTCGGGCGGGGTTACAATGAGCAGTTCTTC.

In its sample, this clonotype was seen a few times. The gene calls are TRBV18 and TRBJ2-1; 9 bases align to TRBD1. V was pared by 0 bases and J by 2 bases, with 2 bases of the junction left unmatched. The length of the CDR3 is 16 residues. Germline CDR1 and CDR2: KGHSH and LQKENI. The CDR3 region is CASSPPDRGTYNEQFF. DNA for the CDR3: TGTGCCAGCTCACCACCGGACAGGGGAACCTACAATGAGCAGTTCTTC.

This clonotype was counted ten times or more. The V and J genes are TRBV12-3 or TRBV12-4 and TRBJ1-5, with D perhaps TRBD1 (6 bases). The V gene lost 7 bases and the J gene lost 4 bases, with 14 bases spanning the gap. The CDR3 has 14 residues. CDR3 sequence: CASTMKRGNQPQHF. CDR3 sequence (DNA): TGTGCCAGCACCATGAAGAGGGGGAATCAGCCCCAGCATTTT.

The table lists this clonotype with a few counts. The CDR3 sequence is CASSELAGGPYNEQFF. In DNA, the CDR3 is TGTGCCAGCAGTGAACTAGCGGGGGGGCCTTACAATGAGCAGTTCTTC. The J gene is TRBJ2-1, the V gene TRBV25-1; 12 nucleotides line up with TRBD2. CDR3 length equals 16 residues. Germline trimming cut 2 bases from V and 4 bases from J; bases unmatched to any gene: 3. Per germline, CDR1 MGHDK and CDR2 SYGVNS.

The sample holds a few counts of this clonotype. V gene TRBV3-1 combines with J gene TRBJ2-1; D may correspond to TRBD1 or TRBD2 (5 bases each). CDR3 size: 14 residues. Germline values: CDR1 LGHDT, CDR2 YNNKEL (reference sequence). Trimming stripped 1 base from V and 7 bases from J, with 11 bases between. The CDR3 region is CASSQVGARNEQFF. For the CDR3, the DNA is TGTGCCAGCAGCCAAGTCGGGGCCAGGAATGAGCAGTTCTTC.

As concerns this clonotype: It may be a read error: a sequence one base away is much more abundant. The genes are TRBV6-2 or TRBV6-3 and TRBJ2-7; D is perhaps TRBD1 (6 bases). Germline lookup yields CDR1 MNHEY and CDR2 SVGEGT. V dropped 5 bases and J dropped 4 bases, with 36 bases sitting between them. This CDR3 is 21 amino acids long. CDR3 amino acids: CASSPPVAVDRPANIPYEQYF. CDR3 coding DNA: TGTGCCAGCAGTCCCCCTGTGGCGGTTGACAGGCCGGCTAATATACCTTACGAGCAGTACTTC.

V is TRBV14 and J is TRBJ2-2; possibly TRBD1 for D (5 bases). V was clipped by 5 bases and J by 6 bases, with 13 bases between them. This CDR3 comprises 14 residues. Per the germline V gene, CDR1 is SGHDN and CDR2 is FVKESK. The CDR3 reads CASSFFQGAGELFF. The CDR3 DNA sequence: TGTGCCAGCAGCTTCTTTCAGGGCGCCGGGGAGCTGTTTTTT.

This rearrangement joins TRBV3-1 to TRBJ2-5, with D perhaps matching TRBD1 (5 bases). With 3 bases removed from V and 4 bases from J, the gap between germline ends came to 15 bases. CDR1 and CDR2 (germline): LGHDT, YNNKEL (reference sequence). The CDR3 sequence is 15 residues long. The CDR3 coding sequence is TGTGCCAGCAGCCACATGGGTGCAAGGGGAGAGACCCAGTACTTC. It is translated as CASSHMGARGETQYF.

The rearrangement joins TRBV21-1 to TRBJ2-7; the DNA was not compared with TRBD1, the D call given in the table. TRBV21-1 has pseudogene status. The CDR3 sequence is 14 residues long. CDR3 nucleotides: TGTGCCAGCAGCACGGGACAGAGTTACTACGAGCAGTACTTC. Residues: CASSTGQSYYEQYF.

In DNA form, the CDR3 reads TGTGCCAGCAGGAAGGGACTAGCTACATACAATGAGCAGTTCTTC. Its translation is CASRKGLATYNEQFF. This chain connects TRBV27 to TRBJ2-1; TRBD2 matches at 9 bases. From germline, CDR1 is MNHEY and CDR2 SMNVEV (reference sequence). The CDR3 has 15 residues. The ends lost 6 bases at V and 4 bases at J; junction bases unmatched: 7.

This chain links TRBV5-1 with TRBJ2-1; 8 positions match TRBD1. Germline values: CDR1 SGHRS, CDR2 YFSETQ. V lost 5 bases, J lost 4 bases, and 20 bases stayed unmatched. The CDR3 has 19 residues. This CDR3 reads CASRFGTGVSAQGYNEQFF. The CDR3 DNA is TGCGCCAGCAGATTCGGGACAGGAGTTTCGGCTCAGGGTTACAATGAGCAGTTCTTC.

The chain recombines TRBV28 with TRBJ1-1, with D uncertain. Trimming took 1 base from V and 2 from J, leaving 11 bases between them. The CDR3 runs to 15 residues. CDR1 and CDR2 from the germline V gene are MDHEN and SYDVKM. The CDR3 reads CASSLFPAFNTEAFF. CDR3 bases: TGTGCCAGCAGTTTATTCCCAGCCTTCAACACTGAAGCTTTCTTT.

This clonotype appeared a few times. CDR3 sequence reads: CSARLAGGDYEQFF. CDR3 nucleotides: TGCAGTGCAAGACTAGCGGGGGGCGACTATGAGCAGTTCTTC. The chain is built from TRBV20-1 and TRBJ2-1; 13 positions agree with TRBD2. The trim removed 6 bases at V and 8 bases at J, leaving 7 bases unmatched. The CDR3 covers 14 residues. Germline values: CDR1 DFQATT, CDR2 SNEGSKA (reference sequence).

This clonotype was seen once. V usage is TRBV19 and J usage is TRBJ2-5; D might be TRBD1 or TRBD2, each matching 6 bases. Germline V gene sequence: CDR1 LNHDA, CDR2 SQIVND (reference sequence). The ends were cut back, 5 bases at V and 5 bases at J, with 18 bases in the middle. CDR3 length equals 15 residues. The CDR3 bases are TGTGCCAGTAGTTCCCATCCCCGAGGGGGGGAGACCCAGTACTTC. It translates to CASSSHPRGGETQYF.

The chain recombines TRBV9 with TRBJ2-5; maybe TRBD1 (5 bases). This CDR3 comprises 13 residues. Germline CDR1 SGDLS, CDR2 YYNGEE. Trimming left V 0 bases short and J 4 bases short, with 7 bases between. CDR3 DNA sequence: TGTGCCAGCAGCGTAGCAAGGGGAGAGACCCAGTACTTC. Protein: CASSVARGETQYF.